This entry is about one T cell receptor beta chain. This record belongs to a study of blood T cell repertoires in COVID-19. Authors' analysis steps: By means of reference gene primer amplification, nucleated cell counts were estimated. The assay was immunoSEQ multiplex PCR, and TCRdb's table has in-frame clones only and misses some. D and trimming come from the DNA, and the V and J calls and clone size come from that table. The sample shows 290,000 or so clones, over 75% of them seen only once. V was pared by 0 bases and J by 6 bases, with 21 bases between. Germline CDR1 KGHDR, CDR2 SFDVKD. The CDR3 contains 18 residues.

Sample: peripheral blood. The TCR was taken from a man over 45 with active or convalescent COVID-19. The chain employs TRBV24-1 and TRBJ2-3, with D possibly being TRBD2 (6 bases). CDR3 sequence (DNA): TGTGCCACCAGTGATTTGCAAGCCCCCCAGGGCCGGGGGGATACGCAGTATTTT. Translation: CATSDLQAPQGRGDTQYF.